Listed below are T cell receptor beta chains from one sample, sequenced in a study of blood T cell repertoires in COVID-19. Using immunoSEQ multiplex PCR, the repertoire was profiled, and TCRdb retains in-frame clones only, with some absent. Of more than 70,000 clones in the sample, 75% to 90% were seen once. The sequenced sample was peripheral blood. These receptor sequences come from a man in his 60s with acute or convalescent COVID-19. The conserved cysteine and the conserved F or W are not part of the CDR3 here. A row's size may be missing; if present it is once, few, many or a size class.

-,TRBV10-3,TRBJ2-1,AISESAGGSANEQF
once,TRBV18,TRBJ1-5,ASSREGVQPQH
-,TRBV12-3/TRBV12-4,TRBJ2-1,ASSSTTVEQF
-,TRBV5-4,TRBJ2-5,ASSLVALQETQY
once,TRBV2,TRBJ1-1,ASRRRIEAF
-,TRBV11-2,TRBJ2-3,ASSSPNTDTQY
-,TRBV6-2/TRBV6-3,TRBJ1-1,ASSRDSAEAF
-,TRBV28,TRBJ1-2,ASSFQDRGYGYT
-,TRBV28,TRBJ2-7,ASSSSSGSFPEQY
-,TRBV19,TRBJ1-1,ASIPADRGTEAF
-,TRBV7-2,TRBJ2-5,ASSAATGAETQY
few,TRBV9,TRBJ2-3,ASSVATSGGAGRTDTQY
-,TRBV6-5,TRBJ1-3,ASRATGQGGNTIY
-,TRBV27,TRBJ2-1,ASGIGTSGREF
-,TRBV19,TRBJ2-1,ASSLRGTSGTYNEQF
-,TRBV7-8,TRBJ1-2,ASSPSGGNYGYT
few,TRBV6-5,TRBJ1-1,ASINGQNTEAF
once,TRBV14,TRBJ2-7,ASSQPELAGEYPCYEQY
-,TRBV6-6,TRBJ1-2,ASRRTGGNDYGYT
-,TRBV6-2/TRBV6-3,TRBJ2-2,ASSYSRQGSGELF
-,TRBV6-5,TRBJ2-3,ASSLAGAPLDTQY
-,TRBV19,TRBJ1-5,ASSIEGVASLNQPQH
-,TRBV7-9,TRBJ1-4,ASSSQGIDTTNEKLF
-,TRBV20-1,TRBJ1-3,SASNSRGAGNTIY
-,TRBV30,TRBJ1-1,AWRTGTLEAF
-,TRBV5-1,TRBJ2-7,ASSLGPTGKSDEQY
-,TRBV19,TRBJ2-1,ASSVTSGWNEQF
few,TRBV5-3,TRBJ1-2,ARSHYEPRGLGYGYT